This entry describes one T cell receptor (beta chain). The antigen is undetermined. Each CDR3 protein is one row after TCRdb ran MiXCR on the 5' RACE reads. The sample includes 250,000 to 300,000 distinct CDR3 sequences, 15% to 20% of them seen just once. The data belong to a study of T-cell memory formation after mild COVID-19. Study-wide results and caveats: Some clones that responded were present in memory (sampled pre-infection), which suggests cross-reactive memory joined. Day 15 to 85 contracting clones showed balanced CD4/CD8; later expanders leaned CD4+.

The source is a man aged 18 to 30 who had mild COVID-19 (a few samples of this study predate the infection). Cell type and time point are not known. Sequencing was carried out using PBMCs or a T cell subset sorted from them (not recorded which).

CDR3: CASSPHRGGDQPQHF. CDR3 in DNA: TGTGCCAGCAGCCCACACAGGGGAGGCGATCAGCCCCAGCATTTT. The J gene is TRBJ1-5, the V gene TRBV7-2, with TRBD1 matching over 7 bases. Per the germline V gene, CDR1 is SGHTA and CDR2 is FQGNSA. The junction had 9 bases not matched to a gene; V was cut back by 5 bases and J by 5 bases. The CDR3 runs 15 residues. Full variable domain (outside the CDR3, taken from reference TRBV7-2 and TRBJ1-5): GAGVSQSPSNKVTEKGKDVELRCDPISGHTALYWYRQSLGQGLEFLIYFQGNSAPDKSGLPSDRFSAERTGGSVSTLTIQRTQQEDSAVYLCASSPHRGGDQPQHFGDGTRLSIL.